The rows below give T cell receptor beta chains drawn from one sample of a study of blood T cell repertoires in COVID-19. The protocol was immunoSEQ multiplex PCR, while the TCRdb copy is restricted to in-frame clones and leaves out a portion. The sample has a few hundred thousand clones; about four fifths are singletons. The sequenced material came from PBMCs or T cells enriched from blood (not recorded which). The receptor set was obtained from a woman in her forties or fifties who had recovered from COVID-19. CDR3s include the opening cysteine and the closing phenylalanine or tryptophan. The D gene is left open where the match is weak. A clone size is listed for some rows: how often the clone was seen (once, few, many), or a class if it is expanded.

abundance	len	v_gene	j_gene	d_gene	CDR3aa	CDR3nt
few	12	TRBV19	TRBJ1-2	TRBD1	CASRTGDYGYTF	TGTGCCAGTAGGACAGGGGACTATGGCTACACCTTC
NA	13	TRBV9	TRBJ1-2	TRBD1	CASSVFGTGDYTF	TGTGCCAGCAGCGTATTTGGGACAGGGGACTACACCTTC
NA	12	TRBV30	TRBJ1-2	TRBD1	CAWRTGGIENTF	TGTGCCTGGAGAACAGGGGGCATTGAGAACACCTTC
NA	17	TRBV4-1	TRBJ1-2	TRBD1	CASSQESSGTGGRGYTF	TGCGCCAGCAGCCAAGAATCGTCCGGCACAGGGGGCAGGGGCTACACCTTC
once	16	TRBV5-1	TRBJ2-3	TRBD2	CASSTGLAGGTDTQYF	TGCGCCAGCAGCACGGGACTAGCGGGAGGAACAGATACGCAGTATTTT
NA	15	TRBV6-1	TRBJ2-2	NA	CASSETGPNTGELFF	TGTGCCAGCAGTGAGACAGGCCCAAACACCGGGGAGCTGTTTTTT
few	14	TRBV7-3	TRBJ2-2	NA	CASRTDWTTGELFF	TGTGCCAGCAGAACGGACTGGACCACCGGGGAGCTGTTTTTT
NA	17	TRBV7-9	TRBJ1-2	TRBD1	CASSLATLTGGDYGYTF	TGTGCCAGCAGCTTAGCCACTCTGACAGGGGGCGACTATGGCTACACCTTC
NA	13	TRBV5-1	TRBJ2-5	NA	CASSLRIEETQYF	TGCGCCAGCAGCTTGCGAATAGAGGAGACCCAGTACTTC
NA	14	TRBV2	TRBJ1-4	NA	CASRTRESGEKLFF	TGTGCCAGCAGGACCAGGGAATCCGGTGAAAAACTGTTTTTT
NA	15	TRBV4-3	TRBJ1-4	TRBD1	CASSQQDRGGEKLFF	TGCGCCAGCAGCCAGCAGGACAGGGGCGGCGAAAAACTGTTTTTT
NA	17	TRBV6-2/TRBV6-3	TRBJ2-1	TRBD2	CASSYLTSGISYNEQFF	TGTGCCAGCAGTTACTTGACTAGCGGGATCTCCTACAATGAGCAGTTCTTC
NA	14	TRBV30	TRBJ2-7	TRBD1	CAWSSVTGFHEQYF	TGTGCCTGGAGTTCAGTGACAGGGTTCCACGAGCAGTACTTC
NA	14	TRBV5-1	TRBJ2-3	NA	CASSLQGGTDTQYF	TGCGCCAGCAGCTTGCAGGGCGGCACAGATACGCAGTATTTT
once	13	TRBV7-2	TRBJ2-7	NA	CASSLPPPLEQYF	TGTGCCAGCAGCTTACCTCCTCCCCTCGAGCAGTACTTC
NA	13	TRBV29-1	TRBJ1-2	NA	CSALNSGQDRNTF	TGCAGCGCTTTGAACTCCGGCCAGGATCGAAATACCTTC
NA	15	TRBV6-2/TRBV6-3	TRBJ1-4	TRBD1	CASSGVDREDEKLFF	TGTGCCAGCAGTGGGGTGGACAGGGAGGATGAAAAACTGTTTTTT
NA	14	TRBV25-1	TRBJ1-4	NA	CASRRGATNEKLFF	TGTGCCAGCAGAAGGGGCGCAACTAATGAAAAACTGTTTTTT
few	17	TRBV7-2	TRBJ1-3	TRBD1	CASSRGPGGRAGNTIYF	TGTGCCAGCAGCAGGGGCCCAGGGGGAAGGGCTGGAAACACCATATATTTT
NA	16	TRBV15	TRBJ1-2	NA	CATSGPYRNQDYGYTF	TGTGCCACCAGCGGTCCCTACAGAAACCAAGACTATGGCTACACCTTC
NA	15	TRBV7-2	TRBJ1-2	NA	CASSLGGQGGYGYTF	TGTGCCAGCAGCTTAGGTGGGCAGGGCGGCTATGGCTACACCTTC
few	16	TRBV18	TRBJ1-2	NA	CASSPQQGSPNYGYTF	TGTGCCAGCTCACCTCAACAGGGTAGTCCTAACTATGGCTACACCTTC
few	14	TRBV6-5	TRBJ1-1	NA	CASKPDGTNTEAFF	TGTGCCAGCAAGCCCGACGGGACAAACACTGAAGCTTTCTTT
NA	14	TRBV4-2	TRBJ2-5	NA	CASSQVQKQETQYF	TGTGCCAGCAGCCAAGTTCAGAAACAAGAGACCCAGTACTTC
NA	13	TRBV7-9	TRBJ1-1	NA	CASSLAGGMKAFF	TGTGCCAGCAGCTTAGCTGGTGGCATGAAGGCTTTCTTT
NA	17	TRBV25-1	TRBJ1-2	TRBD1	CASSEYVSGQGFYGYTF	TGTGCCAGCAGTGAATATGTATCGGGACAGGGGTTCTATGGCTACACCTTC
NA	13	TRBV30	TRBJ2-3	NA	CACPGGGTDTQYF	TGTGCTTGTCCGGGGGGCGGCACAGATACGCAGTATTTT
NA	14	TRBV24-1	TRBJ2-2	NA	CATSAGHGTGELFF	TGTGCCACCAGTGCTGGGCACGGCACCGGGGAGCTGTTTTTT
NA	14	TRBV9	TRBJ2-1	NA	CASSVGGGINEQFF	TGTGCCAGCAGCGTAGGTGGGGGGATCAATGAGCAGTTCTTC
NA	13	TRBV29-1	TRBJ1-3	NA	CSVGGNSGNTIYF	TGCAGCGTTGGGGGCAACTCTGGAAACACCATATATTTT
NA	15	TRBV19	TRBJ2-3	TRBD2	CASSHRLAGVDTQYF	TGTGCCAGTAGCCACCGACTAGCGGGGGTAGATACGCAGTATTTT
NA	12	TRBV28	TRBJ1-5	NA	CASLGSIQPQHF	TGTGCCAGCCTAGGTTCCATTCAGCCCCAGCATTTT
NA	12	TRBV3-1/TRBV3-2	TRBJ2-3	NA	CASSPEWNTQYF	TGTGCCAGCAGCCCGGAGTGGAATACGCAGTATTTT
many	15	TRBV15	TRBJ1-5	TRBD1	CATATGGAWDQPQHF	TGTGCCACAGCAACAGGGGGGGCTTGGGATCAGCCCCAGCATTTT
NA	13	TRBV18	TRBJ2-3	TRBD1	CARQGASADTQYF	TGTGCCAGACAGGGGGCCAGCGCCGATACGCAGTATTTT
NA	14	TRBV10-3	TRBJ1-6	NA	CAISEGRENSPLHF	TGTGCCATCAGTGAGGGAAGGGAGAATTCACCCCTCCACTTT
once	18	TRBV27	TRBJ2-1	TRBD2	CASKTAGGLGGLGNEQFF	TGTGCCAGCAAAACGGCGGGGGGGCTTGGCGGGTTAGGCAATGAGCAGTTCTTC
once	13	TRBV12-3/TRBV12-4	TRBJ2-7	TRBD2	CASSPPNGGVLYF	TGTGCCAGCAGTCCGCCCAACGGGGGGGTTCTGTACTTC
NA	14	TRBV5-1	TRBJ2-1	TRBD1	CASSLLGQGNEQFF	TGCGCCAGCAGCTTGCTTGGACAGGGGAATGAGCAGTTCTTC
NA	15	TRBV9	TRBJ2-2	TRBD2	CASSVLAANTGELFF	TGTGCCAGCAGCGTACTAGCGGCGAACACCGGGGAGCTGTTTTTT
NA	15	TRBV28	TRBJ1-1	TRBD1	CASSDKGQFSTEAFF	TGTGCCAGCAGTGACAAGGGACAGTTCTCTACTGAAGCTTTCTTT
NA	16	TRBV7-9	TRBJ1-2	TRBD1	CASSPRTGGEIYGYTF	TGTGCCAGCAGCCCTAGAACAGGGGGCGAAATCTATGGCTACACCTTC
NA	14	TRBV7-9	TRBJ1-3	TRBD1	CALADRGSGNTIYF	TGTGCCCTCGCCGACAGGGGCTCTGGAAACACCATATATTTT
once	15	TRBV27	TRBJ1-2	TRBD1	CASKPFRGENYGYTF	TGTGCCAGCAAACCCTTCAGGGGGGAAAACTATGGCTACACCTTC
few	14	TRBV7-9	TRBJ1-1	NA	CASSHLRGDTEAFF	TGTGCCAGCAGCCACCTCCGCGGAGACACTGAAGCTTTCTTT
NA	13	TRBV6-1	TRBJ1-2	NA	CASSELGREGYTF	TGTGCCAGCAGTGAACTTGGACGGGAAGGCTACACCTTC
few	14	TRBV19	TRBJ2-1	NA	CASSIQAQNNEQFF	TGTGCCAGTAGTATTCAAGCACAGAACAATGAGCAGTTCTTC
NA	15	TRBV27	TRBJ2-7	TRBD2	CASSPRSGSRYEQYF	TGTGCCAGCAGTCCCCGTAGCGGGAGTCGCTACGAGCAGTACTTC